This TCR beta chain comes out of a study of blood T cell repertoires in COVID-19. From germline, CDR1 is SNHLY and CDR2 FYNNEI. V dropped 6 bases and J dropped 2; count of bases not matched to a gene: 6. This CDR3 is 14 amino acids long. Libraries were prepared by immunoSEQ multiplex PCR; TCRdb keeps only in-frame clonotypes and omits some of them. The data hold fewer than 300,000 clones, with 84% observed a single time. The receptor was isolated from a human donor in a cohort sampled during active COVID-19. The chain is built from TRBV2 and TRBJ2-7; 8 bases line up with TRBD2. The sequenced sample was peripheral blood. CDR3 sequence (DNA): TGTGCCAGCAGCCAAGGACTAGCCCCCTACGAGCAGTACTTC. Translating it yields CASSQGLAPYEQYF.